This entry lists 26 T cell receptor beta chains sequenced from one sample in a study of T cell responses to AZD1222 COVID-19 vaccine. Only in-frame clones appear in the TCRdb table, and some are missing; sequencing was by immunoSEQ multiplex PCR. The sample shows under 150,000 clones, around 88% of them seen only once. Specimen: peripheral blood, collected 28 days after the second AZD1222 dose. The receptors shown here come from an adult who received the AZD1222 COVID-19 vaccine.

The rearrangement joins TRBV6-5 to TRBJ1-1, with a weak D call TRBD1 (5 bases). This CDR3 region has 13 residues. Per germline, CDR1 MNHEY and CDR2 SVGAGI. Trimming cost V 6 bases and J 0 bases, with 8 bases left between them. Written as DNA, the CDR3 is TGTGCCAGCAGGACAGCGGTGAACACTGAAGCTTTCTTT. It specifies CASRTAVNTEAFF.

This chain connects TRBV6-2 or TRBV6-3 to TRBJ1-5; a possible D gene is TRBD1 (5 bases). Germline CDR1 is MNHEY and CDR2 is SVGEGT. V was pared by 3 bases and J by 3 bases, with 9 bases between. The CDR3 has 14 residues. The CDR3, as DNA: TGTGCCAGCAGTTATCAGGGACCCAATCAGCCCCAGCATTTT. Translation: CASSYQGPNQPQHF.

CDR3 nucleotide sequence: TGTGCCAGCAGCGTAGCCGCGTGGGAGAGCCCTGGGGAGCTGTTTTTT. Its translation is CASSVAAWESPGELFF. The V gene is TRBV9, the J gene TRBJ2-2; D is possibly TRBD2 (5 bases). The CDR3 sequence is 16 residues long. Germline V gene data show CDR1 as SGDLS and CDR2 as YYNGEE. The V and J ends lost 0 bases and 8 bases respectively, with 17 bases between them.

The gene calls are TRBV6-5 and TRBJ1-1; D ambiguous. This CDR3 comprises 14 residues. The ends were cut back, 5 bases at V and 4 bases at J, with 14 bases in the middle. CDR1 and CDR2 from the germline V gene are MNHEY and SVGAGI. The CDR3 sequence: CASSLDHVITEAFF. CDR3 nucleotide sequence: TGTGCCAGCAGTCTCGACCATGTCATCACTGAAGCTTTCTTT.

This chain connects TRBV4-1 to TRBJ2-3; TRBD1 agrees at 10 bases. The germline CDR1 and CDR2 sequences are MGHRA and YSYEKL. Losses at the gene ends were 3 bases for V and 5 bases for J; bases not matched to a gene: 8. There are 16 residues in the CDR3. The CDR3 DNA reads as TGCGCCAGCAGCCATGATACGCGGGACAGGGGAGATACGCAGTATTTT. Its translation is CASSHDTRDRGDTQYF.

This chain uses TRBV28 with TRBJ1-5; D unclear. V gave up 1 base and J gave up 7 bases, with 11 bases separating them. This CDR3 is 14 amino acids long. Germline CDR1 MDHEN, CDR2 SYDVKM. The CDR3 region is CASSLLGGGQPQHF. Here the CDR3 DNA reads TGTGCCAGCAGTTTATTGGGTGGAGGGCAGCCCCAGCATTTT.

This chain uses TRBV7-9 with TRBJ2-5, with no clear D. Per germline, CDR1 SEHNR and CDR2 FQNEAQ (reference sequence). V lost 5 bases and J lost 5, with 15 bases in between. The CDR3 consists of 14 residues. The CDR3 sequence: CASSPRVDLETQYF. The DNA for the CDR3 is TGTGCCAGCAGCCCCCGAGTCGATTTGGAGACCCAGTACTTC.

This chain uses TRBV11-2 with TRBJ2-7; the match to TRBD2 covers 7 bases. The trim removed 0 bases at V and 6 bases at J, leaving 5 bases unmatched. This CDR3 comprises 14 residues. The germline V gene has CDR1 SGHAT and CDR2 FQNNGV. This CDR3 is CASSLESGGGEQYF. CDR3 DNA: TGTGCCAGCAGCTTAGAATCGGGGGGTGGCGAGCAGTACTTC.

V and J are TRBV2 and TRBJ2-7; 9 bases agree with TRBD1. The V gene end was trimmed by 6 bases and the J gene end by 2 bases; junction bases not matched to a gene: 5. This CDR3 is 14 amino acids long. Germline V CDR1 and CDR2: SNHLY, FYNNEI. CDR3 residues: CASRTGTGTYEQYF. DNA of the CDR3: TGTGCCAGCAGGACCGGGACAGGGACCTACGAGCAGTACTTC.

This chain links TRBV7-2 with TRBJ1-2; D remains ambiguous. The CDR3 consists of 13 residues. Germline CDR1 SGHTA, CDR2 FQGNSA. The V and J ends lost 7 bases and 0 bases respectively, with 9 bases between them. The CDR3: CASNPASNYGYTF. As DNA, the CDR3 is TGTGCCAGCAATCCCGCTTCTAACTATGGCTACACCTTC.

This chain connects TRBV10-1 to TRBJ1-3; 8 nucleotides match TRBD1. With 6 bases clipped from V and 0 bases from J, the junction kept 16 bases outside the gene matches. Germline V gene sequence: CDR1 WNHNN, CDR2 SYGVQD (reference sequence). The CDR3 has 19 amino acids. CDR3 protein: CASRQIGTGDPFSGNTIYF. As DNA, the CDR3 is TGCGCCAGCAGGCAGATTGGGACAGGCGACCCCTTCTCTGGAAACACCATATATTTT.

V usage is TRBV5-6 and J usage is TRBJ2-1; D gene unclear. V was trimmed by 6 bases and J by 7 bases, leaving 17 bases between them. Germline CDR1 is SGHDT and CDR2 is YYEEEE. This CDR3 is 14 amino acids long. In DNA form, the CDR3 reads TGTGCCAGCAACGGCTACCCTCTAGAGAATGAGCAGTTCTTC. Residues: CASNGYPLENEQFF.

The rearrangement joins TRBV10-1 to TRBJ1-5; 7 positions agree with TRBD1. The trim removed 0 bases at V and 3 bases at J, leaving 11 bases unmatched. Germline values: CDR1 WNHNN, CDR2 SYGVQD (reference sequence). The CDR3 totals 18 residues. CDR3: CASSESNGTASANQPQHF. In nucleotides, the CDR3 is TGCGCCAGCAGTGAGTCTAATGGGACAGCGAGCGCCAATCAGCCCCAGCATTTT.

In DNA form, the CDR3 reads TGTGCCAGCAGTAGATGGGGGGAGGACACTGAAGCTTTCTTT. This codes for CASSRWGEDTEAFF. The chain links TRBV6-2 or TRBV6-3 to TRBJ1-1; TRBD1 might be the D (5 bases). This CDR3 region has 14 residues. Germline lookup yields CDR1 MNHEY and CDR2 SVGEGT. The germline V and J ends were trimmed by 5 bases and 3 bases, with 13 bases remaining between them.

The V call is TRBV3-1 (or the pseudogene TRBV3-2), the J call TRBJ2-1, with 12 positions matching TRBD2. The V and J ends lost 4 bases and 2 bases, in that order; junction bases with no gene match: 9. The CDR3 runs 18 residues. CDR1 LGHDT and CDR2 YNNKEL come from the germline V gene (reference sequence). The DNA for the CDR3 is TGTGCCAGCAGCCTAAGACTAGCGGGGGCCTCCCCCTACAATGAGCAGTTCTTC. This sequence encodes CASSLRLAGASPYNEQFF.

The rearrangement joins TRBV11-3 to TRBJ1-2; TRBD1 agrees at 10 bases. J lost 2 bases, V lost 3 bases, and 3 bases had no gene match. CDR1 SGHNT and CDR2 YENEEA come from the germline V gene. The length of the CDR3 is 15 residues. In DNA, the CDR3 is TGTGCCAGCAGCTTCCCGGGACAGGGGAACTATGGCTACACCTTC. Encoded protein: CASSFPGQGNYGYTF.

This clone was observed once. CDR3 nucleotides: TGCGCCAGCAGCCAAGGGTTCGGTGAAGCTTTCTTT. Its translation is CASSQGFGEAFF. This chain uses TRBV4-3 with TRBJ1-1; D unresolved. In germline, CDR1 is LGHNA, CDR2 YSLEER. The CDR3 totals 12 residues. The V gene lost 1 base and the J gene lost 7 bases, with 7 bases spanning the gap.

This sequence joins TRBV5-1 and TRBJ2-1; D gene uncertain. V lost 0 bases to trimming and J lost 0 bases, with 7 bases between them. Germline values: CDR1 SGHRS, CDR2 YFSETQ. The CDR3 is 15 amino acids. The CDR3 bases are TGCGCCAGCAGCTTGGGAGGCGTCTCCTACAATGAGCAGTTCTTC. Amino acid sequence: CASSLGGVSYNEQFF.

The gene calls are TRBV28 and TRBJ2-7; 7 nucleotides agree with TRBD1. Trimming at V came to 6 bases and at J to 0 bases, leaving 11 bases not matched to a gene. The germline V gene has CDR1 MDHEN and CDR2 SYDVKM. This CDR3 spans 16 amino acids. The CDR3 loop reads CASRYAGTVSSYEQYF. The DNA of the CDR3 is TGTGCCAGCAGATATGCCGGGACAGTTAGCTCCTACGAGCAGTACTTC.

This chain uses TRBV14 with TRBJ1-1; D gene unclear. Germline V gene lookup returns CDR1 SGHDN and CDR2 FVKESK. The CDR3 is 15 residues long. Trimming left V 2 bases short and J 5 bases short, with 15 bases between. The CDR3 reads CASSQNLGVGTEAFF. In DNA, the CDR3 is TGTGCCAGCAGCCAAAACCTCGGGGTCGGTACTGAAGCTTTCTTT.

V gene TRBV15 combines with J gene TRBJ1-4; the match to TRBD1 covers 8 bases. CDR1 is LNHNV and CDR2 is YYDKDF in the germline V gene (reference sequence). The V segment lost 3 bases and the J segment 5 bases; nucleotides outside the gene matches: 8. The CDR3 has 16 residues. The CDR3 sequence: CATSSQAGTGNEKLFF. In DNA form, the CDR3 reads TGTGCCACCAGCAGCCAAGCCGGGACAGGAAATGAAAAACTGTTTTTT.

Notes on this clone: Other DNA sequences in the sample encode the same CDR3. The rearrangement joins TRBV6-2 or TRBV6-3 to TRBJ1-5; a possible D gene is TRBD1 (6 bases). V was shortened by 2 bases and J by 2 bases, with 10 bases between the two germline ends. Germline CDR1 and CDR2: MNHEY and SVGEGT. The CDR3 consists of 15 residues. The CDR3 DNA reads as TGTGCCAGCAGTTACGGGGGCTCCCGCAATCAGCCCCAGCATTTT. Translated: CASSYGGSRNQPQHF.

J is TRBJ2-6 and V is TRBV6-6, with D tentatively TRBD1 (6 bases). Germline CDR1 is MNHNY and CDR2 is SVGAGI (reference sequence). V was cut by 7 bases and J by 4 bases, with 14 bases left in between. CDR3 size: 15 residues. CDR3 loop: CASTLEGTGANVLTF. The CDR3 bases are TGTGCCAGCACCCTAGAGGGGACAGGGGCCAACGTCCTGACTTTC.

This chain connects TRBV5-1 to TRBJ1-3; D is possibly TRBD1 (6 bases). V was trimmed by 0 bases and J by 2 bases, leaving 12 bases between them. The germline V gene has CDR1 SGHRS and CDR2 YFSETQ. CDR3 length: 16 amino acids. CDR3 nucleotides: TGCGCCAGCAGCTTGGCAGGGGACTCCGCTGGAAACACCATATATTTT. Protein sequence: CASSLAGDSAGNTIYF.

V and J are TRBV9 and TRBJ2-3; no clear D gene. This CDR3 is 14 amino acids long. V was trimmed by 1 base and J by 2 bases, leaving 8 bases between them. CDR1 is SGDLS, CDR2 YYNGEE, per germline. The CDR3 bases are TGTGCCAGCAGCGTATCCCCGGTCACAGATACGCAGTATTTT. It codes for CASSVSPVTDTQYF.

The genes are TRBV5-5 and TRBJ1-6; D call uncertain. This CDR3 is 13 amino acids long. The V and J ends lost 3 bases and 4 bases respectively, with 5 bases between them. Germline loops: CDR1 SGHKS, CDR2 YYEKEE (reference sequence). The CDR3 reads CASSSDYNSPLHF. DNA of the CDR3: TGTGCCAGCAGCTCTGATTATAATTCACCCCTCCACTTT.